A selection of T cell receptor beta chains follows, all from one sample in a study of early T cells in non-severe SARS-CoV-2 infection. TCRdb called the 5' RACE reads again in MiXCR, with one record for every CDR3 protein. Here the sample spans 30,000 to 45,000 distinct CDR3 sequences, 9% to 10% being singletons. Sequenced input: whole blood. Every receptor here comes from an adult who was a healthcare worker with PCR-confirmed SARS-CoV-2 infection or an uninfected control (not recorded which). The CDR3 runs from the conserved cysteine through the conserved F or W. A D gene is named only where the DNA matches it firmly. Not every row has a clone size; where given, it reads once, few, many or a size class.

cdr3_nt | cdr3_aa | v_call | clone_size | d_call | j_call
TGCAGCGGAGGAGGGTCTGGCACTGAAGCTTTCTTT | CSGGGSGTEAFF | TRBV29-1 | . | . | TRBJ1-1
TGTGCCAGCAGTCCCTCCAGCGGGGGGTACCTCTCTGGGGCCAACGTCCTGACTTTC | CASSPSSGGYLSGANVLTF | TRBV7-8 | . | TRBD2 | TRBJ2-6
TGCGCCAGCAGCTTGGAGGACAGGGTGACAGATACGCAGTATTTT | CASSLEDRVTDTQYF | TRBV5-1 | . | TRBD1 | TRBJ2-3
TGTGCCAGCAGCCAAGAATGGCAGGGGTTGGTGGAAAAACTGTTTTTT | CASSQEWQGLVEKLFF | TRBV4-2 | . | . | TRBJ1-4
TGTGCCAGCAGCCCCCCGGGACTTCTCTCTGGGGCCAACGTCCTGACTTTC | CASSPPGLLSGANVLTF | TRBV3-1 | many | . | TRBJ2-6
TGTGCCCAAGACAGGCCCTACGAGCAGTACTTC | CAQDRPYEQYF | TRBV6-5 | few | . | TRBJ2-7
TGCAGCGTTGTGTGGGATCGGGGCCAAGAGACCCAGTACTTC | CSVVWDRGQETQYF | TRBV29-1 | many | . | TRBJ2-5
TGCGCCAGCAGTGAGGGTAGGTGGGACAGGGGTAAGACTGAAGCTTTCTTT | CASSEGRWDRGKTEAFF | TRBV10-2 | few | TRBD1 | TRBJ1-1
TGTGCCAGCAGTCAAGGGGGCGTGGGCTCAGCTTTCTTT | CASSQGGVGSAFF | TRBV7-3 | many | TRBD1 | TRBJ1-1
TGTGCCAGCAGCCGAGGGACGAACACTGAAGCTTTCTTT | CASSRGTNTEAFF | TRBV7-9 | many | . | TRBJ1-1
TGCAGCGTCTCCTCGGGGACTGAAGCTTTCTTT | CSVSSGTEAFF | TRBV29-1 | many | . | TRBJ1-1
TGTGCCAGCAGTTACAATCCCCGGGGATTAGATACGCAGTATTTT | CASSYNPRGLDTQYF | TRBV6-2/TRBV6-3 | many | . | TRBJ2-3
TGTGCCAGCAGCGTGAGACAGGGGGAGAACTATGGCTACACCTTC | CASSVRQGENYGYTF | TRBV9 | few | TRBD1 | TRBJ1-2
TGTGCCAGCAGGAGGGGACTCTCTGGAAACACCATATATTTT | CASRRGLSGNTIYF | TRBV9 | . | . | TRBJ1-3
TGTGCCAGCAGCTCCACCTACAGGAGATCTTCTAGCACAGATACGCAGTATTTT | CASSSTYRRSSSTDTQYF | TRBV7-9 | few | . | TRBJ2-3
TGTGCCAGCAGTTTAGGAAGCGGCTCCTACAATGAGCAGTTCTTC | CASSLGSGSYNEQFF | TRBV12-3/TRBV12-4 | . | . | TRBJ2-1